These 10 T cell receptor beta chains were sequenced from one sample in a study of CD8+ T cells in alopecia areata. The treatment denotes: oral pan-JAK inhibitor, 5-10 mg twice daily. RNA was extracted and reverse transcribed into cDNA as the sequencing template. Here immunoSEQ multiplex PCR was the method, and the copy in TCRdb shows in-frame clones only, minus some. The repertoire holds approximately 180,000 clones, with roughly 50% as singletons. This sample comprised CD8+ T cells sorted from blood, obtained at week 24, from a patient treated with tofacitinib. These receptors all come from a human donor with alopecia areata.

The chain couples TRBV10-3 to TRBJ2-1; TRBD2 matches 10 bases. V was clipped by 3 bases and J by 7 bases; unmatched bases: 12. The CDR3 length is 17 residues. Germline CDR1 reads ENHRY; CDR2 reads SYGVKD. CDR3 protein: CAISDSLAGAPLNEQFF. The CDR3, as DNA: TGTGCCATCAGTGATTCTCTAGCGGGGGCGCCGTTGAATGAGCAGTTCTTC.

V and J are TRBV9 and TRBJ1-2; D gene ambiguous. Per the germline V gene, CDR1 is SGDLS and CDR2 is YYNGEE. The CDR3 runs 12 residues. Trimming pared 8 bases from V and 3 bases from J, leaving 11 bases between. The CDR3: CASRGIDYGYTF. The CDR3 DNA reads TGTGCCAGTAGAGGGATTGACTATGGCTACACCTTC.

This clone has just a few counts. The chain combines TRBV11-2 with TRBJ2-3, with TRBD2 matching 9 bases. V lost 5 bases and J lost 0; bases outside the gene matches: 6. The CDR3 extends over 16 amino acids. CDR1 SGHAT and CDR2 FQNNGV come from the germline V gene. DNA for the CDR3: TGTGCCAGCAGCCACGGTAGCGGGGGAAGCACAGATACGCAGTATTTT. Protein product: CASSHGSGGSTDTQYF.

The rearrangement links TRBV11-2 to TRBJ2-7; D is ambiguous. The CDR3 is made up of 12 amino acids. Germline V lookup: CDR1 SGHAT, CDR2 FQNNGV. V shed 3 bases and J shed 3 bases, with 6 bases lying between them. The CDR3 protein is CASSLLGYEQYF. The CDR3 bases are TGTGCCAGCAGCTTGTTAGGCTACGAGCAGTACTTC.

The chain recombines TRBV5-1 with TRBJ2-7, with TRBD2 as a possible D gene (6 bases). The V gene's germline CDR1 is SGHRS and CDR2 YFSETQ. V lost 3 bases and J lost 5, with 18 bases in between. The CDR3 sequence is 15 residues long. CDR3 residues: CASSSYGSGGNEQYF. In DNA form, the CDR3 reads TGCGCCAGCAGCTCCTACGGGAGTGGCGGGAACGAGCAGTACTTC.

The chain combines TRBV27 with TRBJ2-3, with a tentative D call TRBD2 (6 bases). V was cut by 8 bases and J by 4 bases, with 19 bases left in between. Per germline, CDR1 MNHEY and CDR2 SMNVEV (reference sequence). CDR3 length: 15 residues. In nucleotides, the CDR3 is TGTGCCAGCGGGCGGGGCCAGACTGTTGCAGATACGCAGTATTTT. This codes for CASGRGQTVADTQYF.

This clone was seen just once. The genes are TRBV7-9 and TRBJ1-2; possible D gene TRBD1, 6 bases. This CDR3 spans 11 amino acids. CDR1 and CDR2 from the germline V gene are SEHNR and FQNEAQ (reference sequence). V was clipped by 6 bases and J by 11 bases, with 13 bases between them. The CDR3 DNA is TGTGCCAGCAGGGCCGGACAGAATTACACCTTC. Its translation: CASRAGQNYTF.

Regarding this clone: The same CDR3 is also encoded by other DNA sequences in this sample. The V call is TRBV30, the J call TRBJ1-1; D might be TRBD1 (5 bases). This CDR3 has 13 residues. Germline V gene sequence: CDR1 GTSNPN, CDR2 SVGIG (reference sequence). V was trimmed by 0 bases and J by 5 bases, leaving 10 bases between them. The CDR3 sequence: CAWSVGGGTEAFF. The CDR3 nucleotides read TGTGCCTGGAGTGTAGGTGGGGGAACTGAAGCTTTCTTT.

This rearrangement joins TRBV7-2 to TRBJ2-1, with D perhaps matching TRBD2 (5 bases). Trimming left V 3 bases short and J 0 bases short, with 12 bases between. This CDR3 has 16 amino acids. Germline V gene data show CDR1 as SGHTA and CDR2 as FQGNSA. CDR3 nucleotide sequence: TGTGCCAGCAGCTTCGATGGGGAGAGCTCCTACAATGAGCAGTTCTTC. It codes for CASSFDGESSYNEQFF.

This clone turned up a few times. The gene calls are TRBV29-1 and TRBJ2-1; D gene ambiguous. Trimming took 6 bases from V and 14 from J, leaving 17 bases between them. This CDR3 has 11 residues. Germline CDR1 and CDR2: SQVTM and ANQGSEA. For the CDR3, the DNA is TGCAGCGTCTTAGAAGGGCTAGGTGAGTTCTTC. This sequence encodes CSVLEGLGEFF.